Here is one T cell receptor beta chain with its context. The antigen is unknown. Generated by immunoSEQ multiplex PCR, the TCRdb table keeps only in-frame clones and is missing some. This table holds 2,500,000 or so clones, less than 95% found once. Germline V CDR1 and CDR2: MNHEY, SMNVEV (reference sequence). V was pared by 6 bases and J by 1 base, with 22 bases between. The CDR3 loop spans 17 amino acids. None of the donors, who were healthy HIV-negative adults, had recently had acute infections or vaccinations. These data belong to a study of shared clonotypes between healthy human individuals. Study information: Per donor, three plates held CD4 naive cells, three held CD4 memory, two held CD8 naive and one held CD8 memory.

Overall study results and limits: How much donors shared clonotypes was expected to be affected by sequencing depth. Few donors limited the genetic and exposure-history diversity represented.

The sample was naive CD4+ T cells from PBMCs. The subset was: CD45RA+ positively selected. The V call is TRBV27, the J call TRBJ2-7, with D unresolved. The clonotype comes from a young man in good health. Some clones in this sample may be carry-over from other donors' samples. CDR3 in DNA: TGTGCCAGCAGCCCCATCAGCTATCTCCCGCAGTCCTACGAGCAGTACTTC. It codes for CASSPISYLPQSYEQYF.